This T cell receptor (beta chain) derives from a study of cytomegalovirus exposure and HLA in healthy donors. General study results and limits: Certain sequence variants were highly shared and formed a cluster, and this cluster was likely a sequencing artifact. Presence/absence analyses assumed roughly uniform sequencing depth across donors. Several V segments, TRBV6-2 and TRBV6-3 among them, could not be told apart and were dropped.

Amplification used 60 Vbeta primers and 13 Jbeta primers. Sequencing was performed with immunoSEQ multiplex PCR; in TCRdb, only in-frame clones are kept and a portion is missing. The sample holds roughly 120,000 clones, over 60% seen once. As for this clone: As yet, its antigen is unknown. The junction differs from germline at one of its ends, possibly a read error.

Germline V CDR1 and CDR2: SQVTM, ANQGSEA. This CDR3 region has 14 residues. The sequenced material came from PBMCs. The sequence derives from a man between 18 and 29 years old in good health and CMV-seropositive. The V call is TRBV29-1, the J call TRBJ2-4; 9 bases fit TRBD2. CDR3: CSVEWAGGWNSQYF. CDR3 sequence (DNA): TGCAGCGTTGAGTGGGCGGGGGGGTGGAACAGTCAGTACTTC.